This T cell receptor beta chain stems from a study of spatial heterogeneity in lung cancer. In the study overall: Alpha-chain sequences were consistently detected in smaller numbers than beta-chain sequences.

The study's findings and limits: The number of expanded tumor alpha and beta chains correlated with mutation number.

MiXCR, run by TCRdb on the 5' RACE reads, gives a single entry per CDR3 protein. The table includes roughly 10,000 distinct CDR3 sequences, 7.5% to 10% detected once. The CDR3 runs 15 residues. The V end lost 4 bases, the J end lost 4 bases, and 17 bases lay between the germline ends. Germline CDR1 SGDLS, CDR2 YYNGEE. This clonotype has ten or more counts. Its antigen is unidentified. This sample's time point: sample taken at primary tumor resection. Unsorted whole RNA samples from tumor, nontumor lung or frozen PBMC were sequenced. V gene TRBV9 combines with J gene TRBJ2-5; D remains ambiguous. The sequence was obtained from a male donor with early-stage non-small cell lung cancer. Here the sequenced sample was lung tumor tissue, taken at surgery. The DNA of the CDR3 is TGTGCCAGCAGCCCAACCTGGGAAGGTGGAGAGACCCAGTACTTC. Amino acid sequence: CASSPTWEGGETQYF.